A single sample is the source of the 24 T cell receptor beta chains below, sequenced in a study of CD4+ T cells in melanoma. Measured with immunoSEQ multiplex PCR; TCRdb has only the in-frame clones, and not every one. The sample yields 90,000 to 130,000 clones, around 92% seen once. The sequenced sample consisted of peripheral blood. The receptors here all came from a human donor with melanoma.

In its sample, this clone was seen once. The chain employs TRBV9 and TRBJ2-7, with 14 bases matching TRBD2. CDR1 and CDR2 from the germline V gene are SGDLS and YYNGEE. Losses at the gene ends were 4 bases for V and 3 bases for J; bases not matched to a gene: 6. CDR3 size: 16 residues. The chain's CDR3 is CASSLGLAGGYYEQYF. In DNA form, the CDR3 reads TGTGCCAGCAGCCTCGGACTAGCGGGGGGCTACTACGAGCAGTACTTC.

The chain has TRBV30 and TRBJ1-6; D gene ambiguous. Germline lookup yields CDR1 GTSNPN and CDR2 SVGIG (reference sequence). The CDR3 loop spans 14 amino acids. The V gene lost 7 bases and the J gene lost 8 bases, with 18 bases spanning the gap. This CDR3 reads CASTGGEVDSPLHF. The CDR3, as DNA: TGTGCCTCCACCGGCGGGGAGGTGGATTCACCCCTCCACTTT.

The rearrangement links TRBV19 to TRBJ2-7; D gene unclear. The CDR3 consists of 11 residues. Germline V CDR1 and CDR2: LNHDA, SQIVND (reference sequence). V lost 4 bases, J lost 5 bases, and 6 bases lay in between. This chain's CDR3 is CASSNTHEQYF. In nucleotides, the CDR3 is TGTGCCAGTAGTAATACGCACGAGCAGTACTTC.

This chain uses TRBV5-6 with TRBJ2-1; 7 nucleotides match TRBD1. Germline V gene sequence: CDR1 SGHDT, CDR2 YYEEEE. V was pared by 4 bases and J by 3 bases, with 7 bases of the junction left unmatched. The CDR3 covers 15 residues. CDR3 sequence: CASSPTGINYNEQFF. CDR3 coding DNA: TGTGCCAGCAGCCCGACAGGGATTAACTACAATGAGCAGTTCTTC.

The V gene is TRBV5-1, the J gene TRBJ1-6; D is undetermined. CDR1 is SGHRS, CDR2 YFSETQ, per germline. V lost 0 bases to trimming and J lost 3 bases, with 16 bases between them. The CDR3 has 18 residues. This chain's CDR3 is CASSLDLRVGIYNSPLHF. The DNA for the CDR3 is TGCGCCAGCAGCTTGGACCTGAGGGTAGGGATCTATAATTCACCCCTCCACTTT.

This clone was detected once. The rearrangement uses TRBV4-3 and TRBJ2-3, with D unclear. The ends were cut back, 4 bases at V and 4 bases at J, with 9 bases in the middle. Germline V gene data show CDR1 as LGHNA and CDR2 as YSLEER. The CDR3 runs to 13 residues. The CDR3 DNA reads TGCGCCAGCAGCCGAAGTCTTTCAGATACGCAGTATTTT. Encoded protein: CASSRSLSDTQYF.

The chain's CDR3 is CASSPTTNEQFF. The CDR3 DNA follows: TGTGCCAGCAGCCCCACCACCAATGAGCAGTTCTTC. V usage is TRBV11-3 and J usage is TRBJ2-1; unclear D gene. This CDR3 has 12 amino acids. Trimming removed 5 bases at V and 6 bases at J, with 8 bases between. Per the germline V gene, CDR1 is SGHNT and CDR2 is YENEEA.

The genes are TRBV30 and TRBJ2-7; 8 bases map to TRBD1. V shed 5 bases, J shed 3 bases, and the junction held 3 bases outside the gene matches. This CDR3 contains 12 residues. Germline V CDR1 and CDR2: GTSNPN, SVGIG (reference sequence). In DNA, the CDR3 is TGTGCCTGGGACAGGGGAGACTACGAGCAGTACTTC. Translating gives CAWDRGDYEQYF.

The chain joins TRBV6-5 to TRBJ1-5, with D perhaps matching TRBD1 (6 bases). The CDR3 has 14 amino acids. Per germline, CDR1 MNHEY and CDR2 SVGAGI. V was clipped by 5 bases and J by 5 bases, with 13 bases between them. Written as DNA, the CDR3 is TGTGCCAGCAGTCCCTCCCAGGGGTATCAGCCCCAGCATTTT. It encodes CASSPSQGYQPQHF.

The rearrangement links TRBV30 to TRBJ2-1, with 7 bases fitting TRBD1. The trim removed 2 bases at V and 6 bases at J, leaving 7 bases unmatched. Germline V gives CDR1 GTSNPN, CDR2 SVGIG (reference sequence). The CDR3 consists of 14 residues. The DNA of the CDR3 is TGTGCCTGGAGTTCTGGACAGGAGGTCAATGAGCAGTTCTTC. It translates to CAWSSGQEVNEQFF.

CDR3 protein: CASSLRNSGNYGYTF. The CDR3 nucleotides read TGTGCCAGCAGTTTAAGGAACTCAGGAAACTATGGCTACACCTTC. This sequence joins TRBV27 and TRBJ1-2; no reliable D call. This CDR3 spans 15 amino acids. Germline CDR1 MNHEY, CDR2 SMNVEV (reference sequence). Trimming pared 2 bases from V and 2 bases from J, leaving 12 bases between.

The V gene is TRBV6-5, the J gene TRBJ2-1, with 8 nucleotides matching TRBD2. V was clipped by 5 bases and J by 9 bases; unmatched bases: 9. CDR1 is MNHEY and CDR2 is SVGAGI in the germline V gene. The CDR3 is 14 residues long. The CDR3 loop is CASSRPGLDAEQFF. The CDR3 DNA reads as TGTGCCAGCAGTAGGCCGGGACTAGATGCTGAGCAGTTCTTC.

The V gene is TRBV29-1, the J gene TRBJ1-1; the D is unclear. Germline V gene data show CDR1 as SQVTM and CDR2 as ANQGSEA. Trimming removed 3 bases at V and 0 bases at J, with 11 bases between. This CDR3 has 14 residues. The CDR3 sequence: CSVDRHGMNTEAFF. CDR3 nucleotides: TGCAGCGTTGATCGGCACGGCATGAACACTGAAGCTTTCTTT.

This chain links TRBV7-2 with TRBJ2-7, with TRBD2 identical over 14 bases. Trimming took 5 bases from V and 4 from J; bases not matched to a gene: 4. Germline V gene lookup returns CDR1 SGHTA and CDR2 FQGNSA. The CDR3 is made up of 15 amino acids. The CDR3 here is CASSQGLAGGYEQYF. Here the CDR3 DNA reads TGTGCCAGCAGCCAAGGACTAGCGGGAGGTTACGAGCAGTACTTC.

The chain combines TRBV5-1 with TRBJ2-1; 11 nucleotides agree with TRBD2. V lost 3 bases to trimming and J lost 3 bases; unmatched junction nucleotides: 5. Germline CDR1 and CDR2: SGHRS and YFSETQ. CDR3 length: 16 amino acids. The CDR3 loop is CASSYPGLADYNEQFF. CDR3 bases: TGCGCCAGCAGCTACCCGGGACTAGCGGACTACAATGAGCAGTTCTTC.

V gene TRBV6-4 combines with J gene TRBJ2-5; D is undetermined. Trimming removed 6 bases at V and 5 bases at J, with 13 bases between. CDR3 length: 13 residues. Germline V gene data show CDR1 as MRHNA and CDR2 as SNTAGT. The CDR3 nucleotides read TGTGCCAGCAGCCATAGGGTGGTCGAGACCCAGTACTTC. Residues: CASSHRVVETQYF.

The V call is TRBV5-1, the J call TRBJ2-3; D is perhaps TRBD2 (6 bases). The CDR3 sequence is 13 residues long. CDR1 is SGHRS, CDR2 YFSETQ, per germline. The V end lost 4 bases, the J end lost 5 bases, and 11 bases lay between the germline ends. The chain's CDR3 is CASSTGTLDTQYF. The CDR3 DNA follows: TGCGCCAGCAGCACGGGGACTTTAGATACGCAGTATTTT.

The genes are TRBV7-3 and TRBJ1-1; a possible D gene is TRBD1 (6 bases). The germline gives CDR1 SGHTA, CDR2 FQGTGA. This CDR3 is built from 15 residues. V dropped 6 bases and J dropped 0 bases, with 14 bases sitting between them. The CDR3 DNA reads TGTGCCAGCAGTCGACTACAGGGATTGAACACTGAAGCTTTCTTT. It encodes CASSRLQGLNTEAFF.

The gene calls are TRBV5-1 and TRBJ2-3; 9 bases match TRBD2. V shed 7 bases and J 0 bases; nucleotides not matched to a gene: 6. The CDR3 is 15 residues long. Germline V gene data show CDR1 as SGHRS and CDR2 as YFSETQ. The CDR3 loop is CASFRTSASTDTQYF. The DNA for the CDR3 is TGCGCCAGCTTCAGGACTAGCGCTAGCACAGATACGCAGTATTTT.

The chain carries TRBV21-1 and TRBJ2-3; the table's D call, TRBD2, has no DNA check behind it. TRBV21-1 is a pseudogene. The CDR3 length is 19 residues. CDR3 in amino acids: CASSPPGLAGGPGTDTQYF. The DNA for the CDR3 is TGTGCCAGCAGCCCCCCTGGGCTAGCGGGAGGGCCGGGAACAGATACGCAGTATTTT.

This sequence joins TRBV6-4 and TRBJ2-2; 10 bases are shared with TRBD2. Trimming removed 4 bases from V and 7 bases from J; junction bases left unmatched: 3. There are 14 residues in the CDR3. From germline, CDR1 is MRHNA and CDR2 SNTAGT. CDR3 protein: CASSAGLANGELFF. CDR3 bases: TGTGCCAGCAGTGCGGGACTAGCGAACGGGGAGCTGTTTTTT.

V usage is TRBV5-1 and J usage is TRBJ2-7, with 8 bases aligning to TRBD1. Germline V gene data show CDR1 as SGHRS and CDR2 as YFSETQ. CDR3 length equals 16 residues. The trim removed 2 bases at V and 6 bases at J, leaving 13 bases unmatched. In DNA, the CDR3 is TGCGCCAGCAGCTTAAACGCAGGGGGCAGTTCTGGCGAGCAGTACTTC. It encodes CASSLNAGGSSGEQYF.

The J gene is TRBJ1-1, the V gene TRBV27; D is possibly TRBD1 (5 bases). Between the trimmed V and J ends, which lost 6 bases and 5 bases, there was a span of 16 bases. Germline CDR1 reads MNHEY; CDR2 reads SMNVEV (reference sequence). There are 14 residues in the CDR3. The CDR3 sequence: CASSARGQGTEAFF. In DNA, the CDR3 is TGTGCCAGCAGCGCTAGAGGGCAGGGAACTGAAGCTTTCTTT.

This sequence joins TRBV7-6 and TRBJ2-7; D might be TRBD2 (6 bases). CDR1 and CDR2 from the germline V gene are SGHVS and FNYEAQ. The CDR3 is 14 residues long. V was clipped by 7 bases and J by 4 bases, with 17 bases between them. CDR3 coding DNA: TGTGCCAGCACCCCTACCTTGCGGGATTACGAGCAGTACTTC. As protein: CASTPTLRDYEQYF.